This T cell receptor beta chain was identified during a study of T cell responses to AZD1222 COVID-19 vaccine. Study overall: Samples with a second dose at about 4 or about 12 weeks were pooled together. Notes on the study in general: There were mostly white British donors and more females than males, and clonal diversity was possibly underestimated. Two AZD1222 doses significantly raised spike-specific TCR breadth and depth over controls. Only five or six individuals given AZD1222 were seropositive at baseline.

V lost 6 bases to trimming and J lost 4 bases; unmatched junction nucleotides: 2. The CDR3 length is 13 residues. From germline, CDR1 is MNHEY and CDR2 SVGAGI. Worth noting for this clone: Its cognate antigen is unknown.

Here immunoSEQ multiplex PCR was the method, and the copy in TCRdb shows in-frame clones only, minus some. Of 120,000 or so clones in the sample, 90% are singletons; the top ten hold just over 7%. V gene TRBV6-5 combines with J gene TRBJ2-7; 11 bases fit TRBD2. Sequencing used peripheral blood, obtained on day 0 of AZD1222 vaccination. This TCR derives from an adult in good health. As DNA, the CDR3 is TGTGCCAGCAGGACTAGCGGGACTTACGAGCAGTACTTC. Residues: CASRTSGTYEQYF.